This T cell receptor beta chain appears in the sequencing data of a study of T-cell reconstitution after alpha-beta-depleted transplantation in children. The library targeted TCRbeta and was prepared with unique molecular identifiers. TCRdb re-called the PCR reads with MiXCR, one entry per CDR3 protein. The sample yields approximately 200,000 distinct CDR3 sequences, more than 12% seen once. Of note for this clonotype: A much larger clone is a single base away; this may be a read error.

The CDR3 length is 14 residues. Germline V CDR1 and CDR2: SGHRS, YFSETQ. The receptor's source is a human donor who donated a stem cell graft to a child with acute lymphoblastic leukemia. The material sequenced was PBMCs from the stem cell graft donor, taken from the stem cell graft. V gene TRBV5-1 combines with J gene TRBJ2-7; D not certain. CDR3: CARSLGASSYEQYF. In nucleotides, the CDR3 is TGCGCCCGCAGCTTGGGCGCCAGCTCCTACGAGCAGTACTTC.